The clone carrying this TCR beta chain was recorded only once. Germline V gene data show CDR1 as SGHVS and CDR2 as FQNEAQ. J gave up 3 bases and V 5 bases, and 3 bases lay outside the gene matches. There are 14 residues in the CDR3. It was CD45RO-negative cells, positively selected for CCR7, that made up naive CD8 cells, with terminally differentiated effector memory CD45RA+ cells excluded. This record belongs to a study of shared clonotypes between healthy human individuals. Sequencing used immunoSEQ multiplex PCR; TCRdb keeps in-frame clones, though not all of them. This sample has millions of clones, with about 95% found just once.

The material sequenced was naive CD8+ T cells sorted from blood. This clonotype was obtained from a man aged 18-30 years in good health. The V gene is TRBV7-8, the J gene TRBJ2-3, with 9 bases matching TRBD2. The CDR3 DNA reads TGTGCCAGCAGCCGAGCGGGGGGTACAGATACGCAGTATTTT. Translation gives CASSRAGGTDTQYF.